What follows are 3 T cell receptor beta chains derived from one specimen sequenced in a study of blood T cell repertoires in COVID-19. The repertoire was sequenced with immunoSEQ multiplex PCR; TCRdb's copy has only in-frame clones and lacks some. The repertoire holds some 75,000 clones, about 89% seen once, with around 0.6% in the top ten. The sequencing input was peripheral blood. These receptor sequences come from a man between 60 and 75 years old with acute or convalescent COVID-19.

The chain employs TRBV27 and TRBJ2-2, with TRBD2 identical over 7 bases. The germline gives CDR1 MNHEY, CDR2 SMNVEV (reference sequence). Unmatched junction bases numbered 4, after V lost 3 bases and J lost 0 bases. The length of the CDR3 is 16 residues. This CDR3 is CASSLRAGANTGELFF. CDR3 nucleotide sequence: TGTGCCAGCAGTTTGCGGGCGGGGGCGAACACCGGGGAGCTGTTTTTT.

The CDR3 bases are TGTGCCAGCAGCACCGGGACAGGGTTGTACGAGCAGTACTTC. This sequence encodes CASSTGTGLYEQYF. The gene calls are TRBV3-1 (or the pseudogene TRBV3-2) and TRBJ2-7, with 9 bases identical to TRBD1. CDR1 is LGHDT, CDR2 YNNKEL, per germline (reference sequence). Trimming cost V 5 bases and J 4 bases; bases outside gene matches: 6. The CDR3 loop spans 14 amino acids.

This clone has only a few counts. This chain links TRBV4-1 with TRBJ2-5, with D possibly being TRBD1 (5 bases). The CDR3 covers 12 residues. Germline CDR1 and CDR2: MGHRA and YSYEKL. V gave up 4 bases and J gave up 8 bases, with 11 bases separating them. This chain's CDR3 is CASSLQGRTQYF. The CDR3 bases are TGCGCCAGCAGCCTGCAGGGCAGAACCCAGTACTTC.